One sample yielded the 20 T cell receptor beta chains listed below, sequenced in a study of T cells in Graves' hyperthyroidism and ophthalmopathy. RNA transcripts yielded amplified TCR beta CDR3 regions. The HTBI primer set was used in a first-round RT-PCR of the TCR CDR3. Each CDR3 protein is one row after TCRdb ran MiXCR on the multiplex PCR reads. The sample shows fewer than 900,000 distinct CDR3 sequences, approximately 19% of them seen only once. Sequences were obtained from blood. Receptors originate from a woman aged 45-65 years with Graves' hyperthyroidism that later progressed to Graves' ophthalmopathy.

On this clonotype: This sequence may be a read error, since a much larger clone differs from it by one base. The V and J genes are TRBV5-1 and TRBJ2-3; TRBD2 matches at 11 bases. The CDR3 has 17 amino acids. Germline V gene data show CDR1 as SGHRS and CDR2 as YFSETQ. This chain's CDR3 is CASSLRLAGKSTDTRYF. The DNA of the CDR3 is TGCGCCAGCAGCTTGAGACTAGCGGGAAAAAGCACAGATACGCGGTATTTT.

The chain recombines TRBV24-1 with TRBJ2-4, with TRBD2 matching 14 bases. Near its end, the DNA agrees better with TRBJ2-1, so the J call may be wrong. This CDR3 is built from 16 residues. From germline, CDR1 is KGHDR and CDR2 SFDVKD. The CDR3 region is CATSDRRLAGGPLQFF. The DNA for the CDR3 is TGTGCCACCAGTGACCGACGACTAGCGGGGGGGCCTCTTCAGTTCTTC.

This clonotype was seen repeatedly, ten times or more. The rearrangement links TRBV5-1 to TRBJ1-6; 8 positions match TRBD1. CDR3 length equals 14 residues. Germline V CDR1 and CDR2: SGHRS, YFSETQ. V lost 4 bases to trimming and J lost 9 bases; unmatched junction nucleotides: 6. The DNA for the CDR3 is TGCGCCAGCAGCCCGGACAGGGTCCGTTCACCCCTCCACTTT. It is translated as CASSPDRVRSPLHF.

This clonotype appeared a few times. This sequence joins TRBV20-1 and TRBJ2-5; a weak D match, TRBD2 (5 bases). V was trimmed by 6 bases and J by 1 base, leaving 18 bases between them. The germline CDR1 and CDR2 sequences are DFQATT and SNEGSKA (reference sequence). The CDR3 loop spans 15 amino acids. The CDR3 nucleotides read TGCAGTGCCCCCCAGGCGAGAGGGTTCCAAGAGACCCAGTACTTC. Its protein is CSAPQARGFQETQYF.

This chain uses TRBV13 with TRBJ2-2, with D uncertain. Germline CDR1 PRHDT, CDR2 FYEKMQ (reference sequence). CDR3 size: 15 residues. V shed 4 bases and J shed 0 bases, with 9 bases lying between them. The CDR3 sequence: CASSSSAPNTGELFF. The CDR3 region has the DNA TGTGCCAGCAGCTCCTCGGCCCCGAACACCGGGGAGCTGTTTTTT.

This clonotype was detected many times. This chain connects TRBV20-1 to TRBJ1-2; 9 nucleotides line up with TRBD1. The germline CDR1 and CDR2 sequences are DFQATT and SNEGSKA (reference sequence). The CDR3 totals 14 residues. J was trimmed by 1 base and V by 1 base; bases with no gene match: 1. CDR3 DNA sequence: TGCAGTGCTAGAGGACAGGGGGTTAACTATGGCTACACCTTC. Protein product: CSARGQGVNYGYTF.

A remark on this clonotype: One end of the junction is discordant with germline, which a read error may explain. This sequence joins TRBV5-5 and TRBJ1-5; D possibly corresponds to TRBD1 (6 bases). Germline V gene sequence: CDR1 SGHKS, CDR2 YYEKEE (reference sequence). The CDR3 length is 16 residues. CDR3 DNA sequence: TGTGCCAGCAGCTTGTACCAGGGGCCCCTCGATCAGCCCCGGCATTTT. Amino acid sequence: CASSLYQGPLDQPRHF.

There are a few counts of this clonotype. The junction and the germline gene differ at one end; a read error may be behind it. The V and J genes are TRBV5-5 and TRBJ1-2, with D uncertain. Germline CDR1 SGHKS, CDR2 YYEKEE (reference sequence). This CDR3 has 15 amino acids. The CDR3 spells CASSLTTGSLDGYTF. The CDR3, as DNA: TGCGCCAGCAGCTTGACAACGGGAAGCTTAGATGGCTACACCTTC.

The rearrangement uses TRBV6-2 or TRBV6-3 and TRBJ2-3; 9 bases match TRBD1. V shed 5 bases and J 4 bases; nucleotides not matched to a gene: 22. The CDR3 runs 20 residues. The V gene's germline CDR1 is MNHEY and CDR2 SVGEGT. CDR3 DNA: TGTGCCAGCAGTCGAAAACGGAGGACAGGGGAAGGTTTCACGCCAGATACGCAGTATTTT. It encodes CASSRKRRTGEGFTPDTQYF.

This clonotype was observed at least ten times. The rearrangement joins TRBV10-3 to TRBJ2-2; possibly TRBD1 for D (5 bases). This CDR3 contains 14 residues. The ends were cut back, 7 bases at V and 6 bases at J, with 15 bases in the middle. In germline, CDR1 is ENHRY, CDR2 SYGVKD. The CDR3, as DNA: TGTGCCATCACGGAGACAGTGAGCGCCGGGGAGCTGTTTTTT. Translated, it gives CAITETVSAGELFF.

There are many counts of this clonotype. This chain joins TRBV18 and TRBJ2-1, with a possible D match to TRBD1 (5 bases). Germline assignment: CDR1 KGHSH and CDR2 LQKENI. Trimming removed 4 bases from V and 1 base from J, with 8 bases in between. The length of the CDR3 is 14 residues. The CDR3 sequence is CASSQGLSYNEQFF. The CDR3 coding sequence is TGTGCCAGCTCACAGGGGCTATCCTACAATGAGCAGTTCTTC.

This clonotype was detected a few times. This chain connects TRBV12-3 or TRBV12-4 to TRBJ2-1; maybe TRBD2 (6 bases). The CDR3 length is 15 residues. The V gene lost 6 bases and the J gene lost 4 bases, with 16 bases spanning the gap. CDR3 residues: CASRGNRGSYNEQFF. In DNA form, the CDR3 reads TGTGCCAGCAGGGGGAACCGGGGGAGTTACAATGAGCAGTTCTTC.

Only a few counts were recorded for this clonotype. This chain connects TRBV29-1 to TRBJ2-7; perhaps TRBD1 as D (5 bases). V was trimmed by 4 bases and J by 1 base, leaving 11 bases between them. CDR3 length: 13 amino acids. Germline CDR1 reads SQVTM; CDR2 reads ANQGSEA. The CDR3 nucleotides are TGCAGCGTTGCCAGGGATTATTCCTACGAGCAGTACTTC. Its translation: CSVARDYSYEQYF.

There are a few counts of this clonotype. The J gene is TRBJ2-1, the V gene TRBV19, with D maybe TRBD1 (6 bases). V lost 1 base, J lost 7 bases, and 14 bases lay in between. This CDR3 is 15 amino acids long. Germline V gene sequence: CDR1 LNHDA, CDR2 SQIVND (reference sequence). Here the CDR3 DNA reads TGTGCCAGTAGTATAGGCCCGGCAGGGGTGAATGAGCAGTTCTTC. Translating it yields CASSIGPAGVNEQFF.

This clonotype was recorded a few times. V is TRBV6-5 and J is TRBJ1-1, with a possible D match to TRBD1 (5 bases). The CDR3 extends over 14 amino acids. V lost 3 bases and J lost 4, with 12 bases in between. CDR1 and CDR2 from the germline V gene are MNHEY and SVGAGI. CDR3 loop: CASSYPGGSTEAFF. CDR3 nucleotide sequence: TGTGCCAGCAGTTATCCGGGGGGGAGCACTGAAGCTTTCTTT.

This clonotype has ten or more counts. The CDR3 nucleotides are TGTGCCAGCAGAGACGACGGTACGTGGACTGAAGCTTTCTTT. Translated: CASRDDGTWTEAFF. The chain has TRBV27 and TRBJ1-1; D not resolved. Germline V gene data show CDR1 as MNHEY and CDR2 as SMNVEV (reference sequence). With 6 bases removed from V and 5 bases from J, the gap between germline ends came to 16 bases. The CDR3 is 14 amino acids.

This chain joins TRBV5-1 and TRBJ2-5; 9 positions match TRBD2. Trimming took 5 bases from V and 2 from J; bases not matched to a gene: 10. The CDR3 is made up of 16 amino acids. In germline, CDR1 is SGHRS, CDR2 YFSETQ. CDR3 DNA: TGCGCCAGCAGATTTGGGACTAGCAATCTTCAAGAGACCCAGTACTTC. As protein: CASRFGTSNLQETQYF.

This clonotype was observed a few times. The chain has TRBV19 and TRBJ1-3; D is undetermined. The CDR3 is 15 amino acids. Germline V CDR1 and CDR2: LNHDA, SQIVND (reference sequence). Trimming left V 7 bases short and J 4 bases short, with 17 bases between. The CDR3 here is CASNQRGFGGNTIYF. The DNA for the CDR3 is TGTGCCAGTAACCAAAGAGGGTTCGGCGGAAACACCATATATTTT.

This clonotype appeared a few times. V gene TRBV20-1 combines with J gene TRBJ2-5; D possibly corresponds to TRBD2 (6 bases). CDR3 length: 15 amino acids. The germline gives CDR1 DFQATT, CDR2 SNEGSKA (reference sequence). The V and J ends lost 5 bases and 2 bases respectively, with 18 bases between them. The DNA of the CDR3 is TGCAGTGCTGGAGGGCGGGGCTGGGAGCAAGAGACCCAGTACTTC. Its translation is CSAGGRGWEQETQYF.

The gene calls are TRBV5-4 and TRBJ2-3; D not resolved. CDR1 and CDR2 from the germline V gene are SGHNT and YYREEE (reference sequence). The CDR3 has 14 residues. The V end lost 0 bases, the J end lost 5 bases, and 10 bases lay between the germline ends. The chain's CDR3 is CASSLGNSQDTQYF. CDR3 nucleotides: TGTGCCAGCAGCTTGGGTAATAGCCAAGATACGCAGTATTTT. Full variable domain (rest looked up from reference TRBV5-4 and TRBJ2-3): ETGVTQSPTHLIKTRGQQVTLRCSSQSGHNTVSWYQQALGQGPQFIFQYYREEENGRGNFPPRFSGLQFPNYSSELNVNALELDDSALYLCASSLGNSQDTQYFGPGTRLTVL.